A single sample is the source of the 28 T cell receptor beta chains below, sequenced in a study of spatial heterogeneity in lung cancer. Study observations and caveats: The study found that expanded intratumoral alpha and beta TCR counts tracked tumor mutation counts.

As for time point: sample taken at primary tumor resection. These TCRs are of unknown antigen specificity. TCRdb re-called the 5' RACE reads with MiXCR, one entry per CDR3 protein. Here the sample spans over 15,000 distinct CDR3 sequences, approximately 5.8% being singletons. The sequencing used lung tumor tissue, collected at surgery. Every receptor here comes from a female donor with early-stage non-small cell lung cancer.

At least ten counts were recorded for this clonotype. This beta chain is off target for a library built for alpha chains, so its abundance means little. The chain is built from TRBV11-2 and TRBJ2-1; possible D gene TRBD1, 6 bases. Between the trimmed V and J ends, which lost 6 bases and 10 bases, there was a span of 13 bases. CDR1 and CDR2 from the germline V gene are SGHAT and FQNNGV. The CDR3 is 12 residues long. The CDR3 nucleotides read TGTGCCAGCAGTACAGGGCCGCGGGAGCAGTTCTTC. It is translated as CASSTGPREQFF.

This clonotype was recorded many times. Because this beta chain is a stray read in a library intended to capture alpha chains, its abundance should not be given much weight. This chain joins TRBV27 and TRBJ1-2; possibly TRBD1 for D (5 bases). V was shortened by 8 bases and J by 10 bases, with 23 bases between the two germline ends. The length of the CDR3 is 14 residues. Germline V gene lookup returns CDR1 MNHEY and CDR2 SMNVEV (reference sequence). The CDR3: CASQRGREARDYTF. The CDR3 coding sequence is TGTGCCAGCCAAAGAGGCAGGGAGGCCCGGGACTACACCTTC.

This clonotype is classed as medium-sized (0.01 to 0.1%). Since it is a stray read in a library aimed at alpha chains, this beta chain has a size that is not meaningful. This sequence joins TRBV28 and TRBJ2-7; possible D gene TRBD1, 6 bases. V was cut by 6 bases and J by 2 bases, with 11 bases left in between. CDR1 and CDR2 from the germline V gene are MDHEN and SYDVKM. The CDR3 spans 13 residues. The CDR3 spells CASSQGQAYEQYF. Written as DNA, the CDR3 is TGTGCCAGCAGCCAGGGACAAGCCTACGAGCAGTACTTC. Together with reference TRBV28 and TRBJ2-7, the CDR3 gives the full variable domain: DVKVTQSSRYLVKRTGEKVFLECVQDMDHENMFWYRQDPGLGLRLIYFSYDVKMKEKGDIPEGYSVSREKKERFSLILESASTNQTSMYLCASSQGQAYEQYFGPGTRLTVT.

Of note for this clonotype: A library prepared for alpha chains yielded this beta chain as an off-target read; its size is of little meaning. This chain uses TRBV5-4 with TRBJ1-4; weak D call: TRBD1 (5 bases). V lost 1 base and J 5 bases, leaving 12 bases between the germline ends. The CDR3 runs to 15 residues. Germline V gene sequence: CDR1 SGHNT, CDR2 YYREEE (reference sequence). In DNA form, the CDR3 reads TGTGCCAGCAGCTTGAGGCAGGGATTAAATGAAAAACTGTTTTTT. It encodes CASSLRQGLNEKLFF. Using reference TRBV5-4 and TRBJ1-4 for the parts outside the CDR3, the full variable domain is ETGVTQSPTHLIKTRGQQVTLRCSSQSGHNTVSWYQQALGQGPQFIFQYYREEENGRGNFPPRFSGLQFPNYSSELNVNALELDDSALYLCASSLRQGLNEKLFFGSGTQLSVL.

This clonotype was detected a few times. The library was designed around alpha chains, so this beta chain is a stray read whose abundance carries little weight. The chain joins TRBV27 to TRBJ2-1; the D gene is possibly TRBD2 (5 bases). There are 14 residues in the CDR3. Germline assignment: CDR1 MNHEY and CDR2 SMNVEV (reference sequence). The V end lost 1 base, the J end lost 10 bases, and 14 bases lay between the germline ends. CDR3 amino acids: CASSLYGGSGEQFF. The DNA of the CDR3 is TGTGCCAGCAGTTTATACGGAGGTTCCGGGGAGCAGTTCTTC.

This clonotype was observed many times. Found in a library prepared for alpha chains, this beta chain is an off-target read, and its abundance has little meaning. V is TRBV20-1 and J is TRBJ2-7; TRBD2 matches 10 bases. Germline CDR1 and CDR2: DFQATT and SNEGSKA (reference sequence). This CDR3 has 14 residues. The junction had 7 bases not matched to a gene; V was cut back by 6 bases and J by 2 bases. CDR3 in amino acids: CSAGIAGGAYEQYF. CDR3 nucleotides: TGCAGTGCCGGAATAGCGGGAGGTGCCTACGAGCAGTACTTC.

A few counts support this clonotype. Since the library was made to target alpha chains, this beta chain is a stray read and its abundance is not meaningful. The chain is built from TRBV6-1 and TRBJ2-2; no reliable D call. V gave up 2 bases and J gave up 2 bases, with 6 bases separating them. CDR1 and CDR2 (germline): MNHNS, SASEGT. The CDR3 is made up of 14 amino acids. CDR3 sequence (DNA): TGTGCCAGCAGTGAATCCATAAACACCGGGGAGCTGTTTTTT. Translation gives CASSESINTGELFF.

This clonotype has a handful of counts. For a library built for alpha chains, this beta chain is a stray read; little rests on its size. The chain couples TRBV4-2 to TRBJ2-1; 14 nucleotides line up with TRBD2. The V gene's germline CDR1 is LGHNA and CDR2 YNFKEQ. The trim removed 5 bases at V and 9 bases at J, leaving 12 bases unmatched. The CDR3 runs 17 residues. This CDR3 is CASSIPGAGLAGGEQFF. CDR3 bases: TGTGCCAGCAGCATACCAGGTGCCGGACTAGCGGGAGGTGAGCAGTTCTTC.

By sample fraction, this clonotype is medium-sized. Being off target in a library aimed at alpha chains, this beta chain has a size of little meaning. The gene calls are TRBV11-2 and TRBJ2-3; 14 nucleotides align to TRBD2. The CDR3 has 16 amino acids. J lost 4 bases, V lost 5 bases, and 5 bases had no gene match. Germline values: CDR1 SGHAT, CDR2 FQNNGV. The CDR3 coding sequence is TGTGCCAGCAGCCCGCGACTAGCGGGAGGGCCAGATACGCAGTATTTT. Its translation: CASSPRLAGGPDTQYF.

Many counts were recorded for this clonotype. Since the library was made to target alpha chains, this beta chain is a stray read and its abundance is not meaningful. This chain uses TRBV30 with TRBJ2-7; D possibly corresponds to TRBD1 (6 bases). The ends were cut back, 3 bases at V and 3 bases at J, with 15 bases in the middle. CDR3 length: 14 amino acids. Germline V gene data show CDR1 as GTSNPN and CDR2 as SVGIG (reference sequence). The CDR3 loop reads CAWSTGSSGYEQYF. For the CDR3, the DNA is TGTGCCTGGAGCACAGGGTCTTCAGGCTACGAGCAGTACTTC.

This clonotype was seen at least ten times. Little can be read into the size of this beta chain, an off-target read in a library designed for alpha chains. The gene calls are TRBV19 and TRBJ1-5; D remains unclear. The V gene lost 2 bases and the J gene lost 5 bases, with 7 bases spanning the gap. Germline CDR1 reads LNHDA; CDR2 reads SQIVND (reference sequence). The CDR3 is made up of 13 amino acids. The CDR3 DNA reads TGTGCCAGTAGTATATTGGGAGATCAGCCCCAGCATTTT. Translating gives CASSILGDQPQHF. The full variable domain, with the rest looked up from reference TRBV19 and TRBJ1-5, is DGGITQSPKYLFRKEGQNVTLSCEQNLNHDAMYWYRQDPGQGLRLIYYSQIVNDFQKGDIAEGYSVSREKKESFPLTVTSAQKNPTAFYLCASSILGDQPQHFGDGTRLSIL.

Notes on this clonotype: This beta chain is a stray sequence in a library constructed for alpha chains; its clone size is not meaningful. The chain employs TRBV24-1 and TRBJ2-5; D call uncertain. Germline V lookup: CDR1 KGHDR, CDR2 SFDVKD. The CDR3 runs 15 residues. V was cut by 5 bases and J by 1 base, with 13 bases left in between. The CDR3 sequence: CATSGPDVGQETQYF. The CDR3 DNA reads TGTGCCACCAGTGGCCCGGACGTCGGCCAAGAGACCCAGTACTTC.

Comments on this clonotype: This beta chain turned up in a library designed for alpha chains; as an off-target read, its abundance says little. The chain recombines TRBV18 with TRBJ2-1; possibly TRBD1 or TRBD2 for D (5 bases each). Germline V CDR1 and CDR2: KGHSH, LQKENI. This CDR3 contains 14 residues. The ends were cut back, 3 bases at V and 8 bases at J, with 14 bases in the middle. The CDR3 bases are TGTGCCAGCTCACCCGGGACCCGTAGGGATGAGCAGTTCTTC. Residues: CASSPGTRRDEQFF.

This clonotype was counted only a few times. Since the library was made to target alpha chains, this beta chain is a stray read and its abundance is not meaningful. V is TRBV12-3 or TRBV12-4 and J is TRBJ2-1; 8 bases fit TRBD2. CDR3 size: 19 residues. V lost 5 bases to trimming and J lost 4 bases; unmatched junction nucleotides: 19. CDR3 residues: CASSPPAGTRSQNYNEQFF. In DNA, the CDR3 is TGTGCCAGCAGTCCACCCGCCGGGACTAGGAGTCAAAATTACAATGAGCAGTTCTTC.

This clonotype was counted ten times or more. A library made for alpha chains picked up this beta chain off target, so its size means little. V usage is TRBV7-2 and J usage is TRBJ2-7, with D tentatively TRBD2 (5 bases). This CDR3 is 12 amino acids long. Trimming stripped 4 bases from V and 3 bases from J, with 7 bases between. Per germline, CDR1 SGHTA and CDR2 FQGNSA. The CDR3 DNA sequence: TGTGCCAGCAGCTCTAGCCACTACGAGCAGTACTTC. It translates to CASSSSHYEQYF.

This clonotype was observed at least ten times. The size of this beta chain means little, since it is a stray read in a library made for alpha chains. The CDR3 is CSVRRADETQYF. DNA for the CDR3: TGCAGCGTTCGGAGGGCCGATGAGACCCAGTACTTC. This chain uses TRBV29-1 with TRBJ2-5, with D possibly matching TRBD2 (6 bases). The CDR3 is made up of 12 amino acids. V lost 5 bases and J lost 5, with 12 bases in between. Germline CDR1 and CDR2: SQVTM and ANQGSEA.

The sample holds a few counts of this clonotype. Because the library targeted alpha chains, this beta chain is an off-target read whose size means little. This sequence joins TRBV7-9 and TRBJ1-6; 7 nucleotides align to TRBD1. The germline gives CDR1 SEHNR, CDR2 FQNEAQ (reference sequence). CDR3 size: 15 residues. After removal of 5 bases from V and 10 bases from J, the junction contained 11 bases not matched to a gene. CDR3 nucleotide sequence: TGTGCCAGCAGCCTAGAGCGACAGGGCAGCTCACCCCTCCACTTT. It translates to CASSLERQGSSPLHF.

This clonotype was recorded at least ten times. The size of this beta chain means little, since it is a stray read in a library made for alpha chains. The rearrangement joins TRBV6-5 to TRBJ2-1; D perhaps matches TRBD2 (6 bases). Trimming cost V 4 bases and J 10 bases, with 8 bases left between them. This CDR3 is 11 amino acids long. Germline V gene sequence: CDR1 MNHEY, CDR2 SVGAGI. Here the CDR3 DNA reads TGTGCCAGCAGTTCCGGACTAGAGCAGTTCTTC. It encodes CASSSGLEQFF.

This clonotype has just a few counts. The size of this beta chain means little, since it is a stray read in a library made for alpha chains. The chain uses TRBV7-9 and TRBJ1-2; D is uncertain. V was pared by 2 bases and J by 3 bases, with 7 bases between. The CDR3 consists of 13 residues. The germline gives CDR1 SEHNR, CDR2 FQNEAQ (reference sequence). The CDR3 DNA reads TGTGCCAGCAGCTTAAGAGTAGACTATGGCTACACCTTC. Translation: CASSLRVDYGYTF.

This clonotype was picked up many times. This beta chain lies outside the target of a library built for alpha chains; its clone size means little. CDR3 amino acids: CASSLSGDTQYF. The CDR3 nucleotides read TGTGCCAGCAGCCTAAGTGGGGATACGCAGTATTTT. The chain links TRBV7-2 to TRBJ2-3; D not resolved. Deletions cut 5 bases from V and 6 bases from J, with 9 bases between. The CDR3 extends over 12 amino acids. Germline assignment: CDR1 SGHTA and CDR2 FQGNSA.

This clonotype was detected ten times or more. The library was designed around alpha chains, so this beta chain is a stray read whose abundance carries little weight. This chain links TRBV7-9 with TRBJ2-1; 8 positions match TRBD2. V shed 1 base and J 7 bases; nucleotides not matched to a gene: 3. CDR1 and CDR2 from the germline V gene are SEHNR and FQNEAQ (reference sequence). The CDR3 contains 14 residues. In DNA, the CDR3 is TGTGCCAGCAGCTTAGGAGCGGGAGTGAATGAGCAGTTCTTC. This sequence encodes CASSLGAGVNEQFF. The entire variable domain, with the rest obtained from reference TRBV7-9 and TRBJ2-1, is as follows: DTGVSQNPRHKITKRGQNVTFRCDPISEHNRLYWYRQTLGQGPEFLTYFQNEAQLEKSRLLSDRFSAERPKGSFSTLEIQRTEQGDSAMYLCASSLGAGVNEQFFGPGTRLTVL.

This clonotype appeared many times. This beta chain came through as a stray read in a library set up for alpha chains, and its size says little. J is TRBJ2-7 and V is TRBV29-1, with D possibly TRBD2 on 5 matching bases. In germline, CDR1 is SQVTM, CDR2 ANQGSEA. Deletions cut 0 bases from V and 2 bases from J, with 11 bases between. The CDR3 has 14 residues. The CDR3 reads CSVEERERTYEQYF. CDR3 nucleotides: TGCAGCGTTGAAGAACGGGAACGGACCTACGAGCAGTACTTC.

This clonotype has at least ten counts. The library was built for alpha chains, so this beta chain is an off-target read and its size means little. The rearrangement uses TRBV4-2 and TRBJ2-2; D call uncertain. The length of the CDR3 is 15 residues. Germline CDR1 is LGHNA and CDR2 is YNFKEQ. Trimming took 1 base from V and 3 from J, leaving 9 bases between them. The CDR3 here is CASSQVKGYTGELFF. CDR3 DNA: TGTGCCAGCAGCCAAGTTAAGGGTTACACCGGGGAGCTGTTTTTT.

This clonotype was seen many times. For a library built for alpha chains, this beta chain is a stray read; little rests on its size. The chain uses TRBV2 and TRBJ2-7; TRBD1 aligns across 7 bases. Germline values: CDR1 SNHLY, CDR2 FYNNEI. The CDR3 runs 13 residues. Unmatched junction bases numbered 6, after V lost 4 bases and J lost 6 bases. The CDR3 is CASSADRVSEQYF. In DNA form, the CDR3 reads TGTGCCAGCAGTGCTGACAGGGTTTCCGAGCAGTACTTC.

In its sample, this clonotype was seen many times. This beta chain came through as a stray read in a library set up for alpha chains, and its size says little. The CDR3 region has the DNA TGTGCCAGCAGTGGCAGCGGGAGAGCCCGCGGTGAGCAGTTCTTC. Its translation is CASSGSGRARGEQFF. V and J are TRBV6-2 or TRBV6-3 and TRBJ2-1, with 8 bases matching TRBD2. V trimming: 5 bases; J trimming: 9 bases; junction bases outside the gene matches: 12. The CDR3 length is 15 residues. Germline lookup yields CDR1 MNHEY and CDR2 SVGEGT.

This clonotype is medium-sized (0.01 to 0.1%) within its sample. This beta chain turned up in a library designed for alpha chains; as an off-target read, its abundance says little. This rearrangement joins TRBV3-1 to TRBJ2-3; TRBD2 matches 7 bases. V dropped 5 bases and J dropped 5; count of bases not matched to a gene: 13. This CDR3 comprises 16 residues. Looked up from germline, CDR1 is LGHDT and CDR2 is YNNKEL (reference sequence). The CDR3 loop reads CASSALGGGHEDTQYF. As DNA, the CDR3 is TGTGCCAGCAGCGCCCTGGGGGGAGGGCATGAAGATACGCAGTATTTT.

This clonotype was found many times. The library was prepared for alpha chains; this beta chain is a stray read, so its frequency means little. The J gene is TRBJ2-3, the V gene TRBV19; D is unresolved. V lost 9 bases, J lost 0 bases, and 10 bases lay in between. The CDR3 runs 13 residues. Per the germline V gene, CDR1 is LNHDA and CDR2 is SQIVND (reference sequence). CDR3 sequence reads: CASGVASTDTQYF. The CDR3 region has the DNA TGTGCCAGCGGCGTGGCTAGCACAGATACGCAGTATTTT.

Sample share makes this clonotype medium-sized. Found in a library prepared for alpha chains, this beta chain is an off-target read, and its abundance has little meaning. The chain has TRBV20-1 and TRBJ2-5, with D tentatively TRBD1 (8 bases). Germline V gene data show CDR1 as DFQATT and CDR2 as SNEGSKA (reference sequence). The CDR3 extends over 13 amino acids. The V end was cut by 6 bases, the J end by 6 bases, with 17 bases between. The CDR3 here is CSAIDRGGKTQYF. Here the CDR3 DNA reads TGCAGTGCAATAGACAGGGGAGGGAAGACCCAGTACTTC.